Presented here are 30 T cell receptor beta chains from one specimen sequenced in a study of T cell repertoires in cytomegalovirus infection (dated 2019 in TCRdb). The treatment or condition tag for this specimen amounts to: in vitro stimulation with specific CMV peptide epitopes to enrich CMV-specific T cells. Antigen specificity for these receptors is unknown. TCRdb lists the instrument as Illumina HiSeq 1500. The public reads were reanalyzed by TCRdb: fastp trimming at Q25, MiXCR alignment, in-frame beta chains only. Entries are consolidated by CDR3 protein sequence, retaining the most common genes and DNA. The sample table holds roughly 920,000 distinct CDR3 sequences, of which approximately 31% were seen once. Of the sample, over 12% falls within the top ten clones. The sample consisted of cultured CD8+ T cells from PBMCs, taken from culture after CMV antigen stimulation. These receptors were collected from a human donor in good health (CMV status not recorded). Some clones in this sample may be carry-over from other donors' samples.

This clonotype came up a few times. The chain links TRBV5-1 to TRBJ2-5, with TRBD2 matching 10 bases. Germline V CDR1 and CDR2: SGHRS, YFSETQ. This CDR3 has 17 amino acids. V shed 5 bases, J shed 2 bases, and the junction held 12 bases outside the gene matches. This CDR3 reads CASRALSGGQNQETQYF. The CDR3 nucleotides read TGCGCCAGCAGAGCTCTTAGCGGGGGGCAAAATCAAGAGACCCAGTACTTC.

This clonotype has a handful of counts. The chain carries TRBV7-9 and TRBJ2-7; TRBD2 is a possible D gene (6 bases). Deletions cut 3 bases from V and 7 bases from J, with 13 bases between. CDR3 length: 13 residues. CDR1 is SEHNR and CDR2 is FQNEAQ in the germline V gene (reference sequence). Written as DNA, the CDR3 is TGTGCCAGCAGCTTTCCACTAGCTTATGAGCAGTACTTC. It specifies CASSFPLAYEQYF.

V gene TRBV9 combines with J gene TRBJ1-2; 7 bases map to TRBD1. CDR3 size: 13 residues. The V gene's germline CDR1 is SGDLS and CDR2 YYNGEE. The V segment lost 3 bases and the J segment 3 bases; nucleotides outside the gene matches: 2. Written as DNA, the CDR3 is TGTGCCAGCAGCGGGACAGGCCACTATGGCTACACCTTC. Translating it yields CASSGTGHYGYTF. Complete variable domain (other parts from reference TRBV9 and TRBJ1-2): DSGVTQTPKHLITATGQRVTLRCSPRSGDLSVYWYQQSLDQGLQFLIQYYNGEERAKGNILERFSAQQFPDLHSELNLSSLELGDSALYFCASSGTGHYGYTFGSGTRLTVV.

This chain uses TRBV12-3 or TRBV12-4 with TRBJ1-5; a possible D gene is TRBD1 (6 bases). The V end was cut by 6 bases, the J end by 1 base, with 10 bases between. The length of the CDR3 is 14 residues. CDR3 loop: CASRDGQSNQPQHF. The DNA of the CDR3 is TGTGCCAGCAGGGACGGACAGAGCAATCAGCCCCAGCATTTT.

The rearrangement uses TRBV7-6 and TRBJ2-7, with D possibly TRBD1 on 6 matching bases. The germline V gene encodes CDR1 SGHVS and CDR2 FNYEAQ. V shed 2 bases and J shed 5 bases, with 13 bases lying between them. This CDR3 is built from 14 residues. The CDR3 is CASSLTGIDDEQYF. In DNA form, the CDR3 reads TGTGCCAGCAGCTTAACAGGGATCGACGACGAGCAGTACTTC.

The V call is TRBV2, the J call TRBJ2-6; tentatively, D is TRBD1 (6 bases). Trimming cost V 7 bases and J 1 base, with 11 bases left between them. CDR1 SNHLY and CDR2 FYNNEI come from the germline V gene. The CDR3 sequence is 15 residues long. CDR3 nucleotide sequence: TGTGCCAGCAAACAGGGTTATTCTGGGGCCAACGTCCTGACTTTC. It yields the protein CASKQGYSGANVLTF.

A few counts support this clonotype. The chain couples TRBV28 to TRBJ1-5, with 7 bases aligning to TRBD1. Germline V lookup: CDR1 MDHEN, CDR2 SYDVKM. The ends lost 4 bases at V and 4 bases at J; junction bases unmatched: 10. CDR3 length equals 16 residues. The CDR3 DNA follows: TGTGCCAGCAGTTCACTATACAGGGGTCCAAATCAGCCCCAGCATTTT. It yields the protein CASSSLYRGPNQPQHF. Supplemented by reference TRBV28 and TRBJ1-5, the full variable domain reads DVKVTQSSRYLVKRTGEKVFLECVQDMDHENMFWYRQDPGLGLRLIYFSYDVKMKEKGDIPEGYSVSREKKERFSLILESASTNQTSMYLCASSSLYRGPNQPQHFGDGTRLSIL.

This clonotype was counted only a few times. This chain uses TRBV7-9 with TRBJ2-3, with 10 bases that match TRBD1. Germline values: CDR1 SEHNR, CDR2 FQNEAQ (reference sequence). The CDR3 loop spans 16 amino acids. V dropped 5 bases and J dropped 6; count of bases not matched to a gene: 11. This CDR3 reads CASSHSGQGSWDTQYF. In DNA, the CDR3 is TGTGCCAGCAGCCACTCGGGACAGGGGAGCTGGGATACGCAGTATTTT.

This clonotype was observed a few times. The chain links TRBV6-1 to TRBJ2-5, with 10 positions matching TRBD1. The CDR3 is 13 residues long. Germline V gene data show CDR1 as MNHNS and CDR2 as SASEGT. With V trimmed by 7 bases and J by 5 bases, 4 bases remained unmatched. DNA of the CDR3: TGTGCCAGCACCCCGGACAGGGGGGAGACCCAGTACTTC. Amino acid sequence: CASTPDRGETQYF.

This clonotype has ten or more counts. The gene calls are TRBV6-1 and TRBJ2-3, with 11 bases lining up with TRBD2. This CDR3 is built from 16 residues. CDR1 and CDR2 from the germline V gene are MNHNS and SASEGT. V dropped 5 bases and J dropped 2; count of bases not matched to a gene: 6. The CDR3 DNA sequence: TGTGCCAGCAGTTTCACTAGCGGGGGCTACACAGATACGCAGTATTTT. Its protein product is CASSFTSGGYTDTQYF.

This clonotype has more than one count but fewer than ten. V usage is TRBV12-5 and J usage is TRBJ1-2; a possible D gene is TRBD1 (6 bases). V was clipped by 1 base and J by 5 bases, with 20 bases between them. Germline V gene data show CDR1 as LGHNT and CDR2 as FRNRAP. This CDR3 has 17 amino acids. The CDR3 nucleotides are TGTGCTAGTGGTTTGGCTGCGGGACACCCCGAGCGGTATGGCTACACCTTC. Translation: CASGLAAGHPERYGYTF.

The genes are TRBV4-2 and TRBJ1-2, with 7 bases lining up with TRBD1. The germline CDR1 and CDR2 sequences are LGHNA and YNFKEQ. The CDR3 has 13 amino acids. With 11 bases clipped from V and 3 bases from J, the junction kept 9 bases outside the gene matches. DNA for the CDR3: TGTGCCGTACAGGGGCGTGGGGACTATGGCTACACCTTC. Protein product: CAVQGRGDYGYTF.

The chain recombines TRBV7-8 with TRBJ2-5; 9 bases map to TRBD2. Germline lookup yields CDR1 SGHVS and CDR2 FQNEAQ. This CDR3 is built from 17 residues. The V segment lost 4 bases and the J segment 0 bases; nucleotides outside the gene matches: 9. This chain's CDR3 is CASSSLAGELYQETQYF. For the CDR3, the DNA is TGTGCCAGCAGCTCATTAGCGGGGGAGCTGTACCAAGAGACCCAGTACTTC.

The chain carries TRBV2 and TRBJ2-7; D gene uncertain. Trimming removed 1 base at V and 2 bases at J, with 9 bases between. Germline CDR1 is SNHLY and CDR2 is FYNNEI. The CDR3 spans 14 residues. The CDR3 sequence: CASSEGGYAYEQYF. The DNA of the CDR3 is TGTGCCAGCAGTGAAGGTGGCTATGCCTACGAGCAGTACTTC.

This clonotype was picked up a small number of times. The rearrangement uses TRBV7-3 and TRBJ2-3, with 7 nucleotides matching TRBD1. Losses at the gene ends were 5 bases for V and 10 bases for J; bases not matched to a gene: 12. Germline V CDR1 and CDR2: SGHTA, FQGTGA. The CDR3 covers 14 residues. As DNA, the CDR3 is TGTGCCAGCAGCCTCGACAGGGAATCTAATTCGCAGTATTTT. Amino acid sequence: CASSLDRESNSQYF.

Notes on this clonotype: Possible read error: a much larger clone is one base away. V usage is TRBV7-8 and J usage is TRBJ1-2; D is possibly TRBD1 (5 bases). The CDR3 is 14 residues long. CDR1 SGHVS and CDR2 FQNEAQ come from the germline V gene. CDR3 sequence (DNA): TGTGCCCGCAGCTTAGCCCGGACGGGGGGGGGCTACACCTTC. Translation: CARSLARTGGGYTF.

This sequence joins TRBV27 and TRBJ2-3, with D uncertain. The CDR3 contains 13 residues. CDR1 is MNHEY and CDR2 is SMNVEV in the germline V gene (reference sequence). Trimming shortened V by 0 bases and J by 7 bases, and 8 bases separated the two germline ends. CDR3 sequence reads: CASSLSRRNTQYF. The DNA of the CDR3 is TGTGCCAGCAGTTTATCACGCAGAAATACGCAGTATTTT.

This clonotype was seen many times. The chain recombines TRBV7-6 with TRBJ2-2; 8 bases are a match to TRBD2. Germline CDR1 and CDR2: SGHVS and FNYEAQ. V was clipped by 6 bases and J by 3 bases; unmatched bases: 12. The CDR3 is made up of 17 amino acids. The CDR3, as DNA: TGTGCCAGCAGTCCCCTAGGGGAAGCGGGGGACACCGGGGAGCTGTTTTTT. Translation: CASSPLGEAGDTGELFF.

This clonotype appeared once. DNA of the CDR3: TGTGCGCACGACACAGGCGAAGCTTTCTTT. It translates to CAHDTGEAFF. The rearrangement links TRBV7-9 to TRBJ1-1, with a weak D call TRBD1 (5 bases). The CDR3 spans 10 residues. Germline V gives CDR1 SEHNR, CDR2 FQNEAQ (reference sequence).

This clonotype has more than one count but fewer than ten. The chain is built from TRBV5-5 and TRBJ2-7; TRBD2 is a possible D gene (6 bases). V gave up 0 bases and J gave up 2 bases, with 9 bases separating them. The CDR3 is made up of 14 amino acids. Germline assignment: CDR1 SGHKS and CDR2 YYEKEE (reference sequence). CDR3 loop: CASSLGGNPYEQYF. The DNA for the CDR3 is TGTGCCAGCAGCTTGGGCGGGAATCCCTACGAGCAGTACTTC.

In its sample, this clonotype was seen a few times. The J gene is TRBJ1-3, the V gene TRBV9; D unresolved. Deletions cut 0 bases from V and 0 bases from J, with 7 bases between. CDR3 size: 15 residues. Looked up from germline, CDR1 is SGDLS and CDR2 is YYNGEE. As DNA, the CDR3 is TGTGCCAGCAGCGTAGGCAGTAGCTCTGGAAACACCATATATTTT. Protein sequence: CASSVGSSSGNTIYF.

This clonotype was counted many times. The V call is TRBV7-2, the J call TRBJ2-7; 9 bases map to TRBD1. Germline CDR1 reads SGHTA; CDR2 reads FQGNSA. The CDR3 is 15 residues long. The J segment lost 3 bases and the V segment lost 5 bases, leaving 8 bases of the junction unmatched. CDR3 in amino acids: CASSPGPGQGYEQYV. The CDR3 region has the DNA TGTGCCAGCAGCCCGGGACCGGGACAGGGCTACGAGCAGTACGTC.

Ten or more counts support this clonotype. V is TRBV7-8 and J is TRBJ2-4; tentatively, D is TRBD2 (6 bases). The CDR3 totals 14 residues. V was pared by 4 bases and J by 7 bases, with 14 bases between. Germline V gene lookup returns CDR1 SGHVS and CDR2 FQNEAQ. CDR3 sequence: CASSSPTGGNIQYF. The CDR3 nucleotides are TGTGCCAGCAGCTCCCCGACCGGGGGTAACATTCAGTACTTC.

The rearrangement links TRBV10-3 to TRBJ2-5; tentatively, D is TRBD1 (6 bases). The germline CDR1 and CDR2 sequences are ENHRY and SYGVKD. This CDR3 region has 14 residues. Trimming cost V 8 bases and J 5 bases, with 18 bases left between them. This chain's CDR3 is CAIRPAGVAETQYF. The CDR3 nucleotides read TGTGCCATCCGACCTGCAGGGGTTGCGGAGACCCAGTACTTC.

The rearrangement uses TRBV19 and TRBJ1-5, with 8 bases matching TRBD1. Looked up from germline, CDR1 is LNHDA and CDR2 is SQIVND (reference sequence). The J segment lost 7 bases and the V segment lost 4 bases, leaving 3 bases of the junction unmatched. The CDR3 runs to 13 residues. CDR3: CASSTTGGQPQHF. DNA of the CDR3: TGTGCCAGTAGTACAACAGGGGGACAGCCCCAGCATTTT.

The CDR3 region has the DNA TGTGCCAGCAGCTTGAAGGGGGATCGTAGCAATCAGCCCCAGCATTTT. It is translated as CASSLKGDRSNQPQHF. The chain has TRBV5-5 and TRBJ1-5; tentative D call: TRBD1 (6 bases). Trimming shortened V by 1 base and J by 0 bases, and 11 bases separated the two germline ends. The CDR3 totals 16 residues. Germline V gives CDR1 SGHKS, CDR2 YYEKEE (reference sequence).

This clonotype was counted a few times. The J gene is TRBJ2-1, the V gene TRBV4-1, with TRBD2 matching over 8 bases. CDR1 MGHRA and CDR2 YSYEKL come from the germline V gene. This CDR3 has 18 residues. J lost 5 bases, V lost 0 bases, and 12 bases had no gene match. The DNA of the CDR3 is TGCGCCAGCAGCCAAGATCCGGGAGGGGGAAATTTGAACAATGAGCAGTTCTTC. Protein: CASSQDPGGGNLNNEQFF.

This clonotype has just one count. V and J are TRBV7-9 and TRBJ2-4; TRBD1 agrees at 10 bases. The V and J ends lost 6 bases and 6 bases, in that order; junction bases with no gene match: 8. Germline V lookup: CDR1 SEHNR, CDR2 FQNEAQ (reference sequence). CDR3 length equals 15 residues. The CDR3 coding sequence is TGTGCCAGCAGTCCCGGGACAGGGGCCCCAAACATTCAGTACTTC. Its protein product is CASSPGTGAPNIQYF.

This clonotype has a handful of counts. The chain carries TRBV6-5 and TRBJ2-2; D perhaps matches TRBD2 (5 bases). Germline CDR1 and CDR2: MNHEY and SVGAGI. The CDR3 runs to 16 residues. V lost 2 bases and J lost 0, with 10 bases in between. CDR3 sequence reads: CASSYLTEANTGELFF. CDR3 sequence (DNA): TGTGCCAGCAGTTACCTTACGGAGGCGAACACCGGGGAGCTGTTTTTT.

This clonotype was detected only once. The J gene is TRBJ1-2, the V gene TRBV15; D is uncertain. Germline values: CDR1 LNHNV, CDR2 YYDKDF (reference sequence). The CDR3 has 12 residues. V lost 5 bases, J lost 3 bases, and 7 bases lay in between. CDR3 sequence: CATSEDDYGYTF. In nucleotides, the CDR3 is TGTGCCACCAGCGAGGACGACTATGGCTACACCTTC.